This is a list of T cell receptor beta chains from one sample in a study of T cell responses to AZD1222 COVID-19 vaccine. Data came from immunoSEQ multiplex PCR; TCRdb stores just in-frame clones and leaves some out. This table has roughly 200,000 clones, 85% to 95% appearing once. The material sequenced was peripheral blood, taken 28 days after the second dose of the MenACWY control vaccine. All receptors come from an adult who received the MenACWY meningococcal vaccine as a control. CDR3s include the opening cysteine and the closing phenylalanine or tryptophan. A D gene is named only where the DNA matches it firmly. Clone sizes are given selectively: once, few, many, or a class where the clone is expanded.

.,TRBD1,TRBJ1-1,TRBV7-2,TGTGCCAGCAGCTTTAACAGGGGGGACACTGAAGCTTTCTTT,CASSFNRGDTEAFF
.,.,TRBJ1-1,TRBV28,TGTGCCAGCCGATCGGGCCAGGGTTCTTTCTTT,CASRSGQGSFF
.,.,TRBJ1-5,TRBV6-2/TRBV6-3,TGTGCCAGCAGTCTCGGGATTCTCAATCAGCCCCAGCATTTT,CASSLGILNQPQHF
.,.,TRBJ2-2,TRBV27,TGTGCCAGCAGCCCAAACCCCGAGATGGCCGGGGAGCTGTTTTTT,CASSPNPEMAGELFF
.,.,TRBJ1-4,TRBV2,TGTGCCAGCATAGCGCTTGCAACTAATGAAAAACTGTTTTTT,CASIALATNEKLFF
.,.,TRBJ1-3,TRBV5-1,TGCGCCAGCAGGGGTTACTCTGGAAACACCATATATTTT,CASRGYSGNTIYF
.,.,TRBJ2-2,TRBV5-1,TGCGCCAGCAGTACAGACAGGAACACCGGGGAGCTGTTTTTT,CASSTDRNTGELFF
.,TRBD1,TRBJ1-1,TRBV9,TGTGCCAGCAGCGCCGGGACAGGGCAGACTGAAGCTTTCTTT,CASSAGTGQTEAFF
.,.,TRBJ1-2,TRBV25-1,TGTGCCAGCAGTAAGAGCATAAGCTATGGCTACACCTTC,CASSKSISYGYTF
.,TRBD1,TRBJ1-1,TRBV9,TGTGCCAGCAGCGTACTCTCCCCGACAGGGGGAAATTCAATGAACACTGAAGCTTTCTTT,CASSVLSPTGGNSMNTEAFF
.,TRBD1,TRBJ1-5,TRBV28,TGTGCCAGCAGTTTGGGACAGAAAAATCAGCCCCAGCATTTT,CASSLGQKNQPQHF
.,.,TRBJ1-1,TRBV5-5,TGTGCCAGCAGCTCCCGGGCCCAACTGAACACTGAAGCTTTCTTT,CASSSRAQLNTEAFF
.,.,TRBJ1-2,TRBV28,TGTGCCAGCAGTTTATGGATCGCTAACTATGGCTACACCTTC,CASSLWIANYGYTF
.,.,TRBJ1-2,TRBV2,TGTGCCAGCAGTGAAGATTTGACCTATGGCTACACCTTC,CASSEDLTYGYTF
.,.,TRBJ1-1,TRBV6-5,TGTGCCAGCACCCCTAGGGCCGGGGGTCACACTGAAGCTTTCTTT,CASTPRAGGHTEAFF
.,.,TRBJ1-2,TRBV6-5,TGTGCCAGCAGTTACTCAGGGACGGTTAACTATGGCTACACCTTC,CASSYSGTVNYGYTF
.,.,TRBJ2-3,TRBV9,TGTGCCAGCAGCGTAGCCCTTAACACAGATACGCAGTATTTT,CASSVALNTDTQYF
.,.,TRBJ1-1,TRBV3-1/TRBV3-2,TGTGCCAGCAGCCGCCCGGGCAGCACTGAAGCTTTCTTT,CASSRPGSTEAFF
.,.,TRBJ2-1,TRBV5-1,TGCGCCAGCAGCGACAGGTCTGAGCAGTTCTTC,CASSDRSEQFF
.,.,TRBJ1-1,TRBV18,TGTGCCAGCTCACCGGGACACATGAACACTGAAGCTTTCTTT,CASSPGHMNTEAFF
.,.,TRBJ2-2,TRBV30,TGTGCCTGGAGTGTACTCTCCACCGGGGAGCTGTTTTTT,CAWSVLSTGELFF
.,.,TRBJ1-1,TRBV5-4,TGTGCCAGCAGCTTGGAGGGGGTTGGCACTGAAGCTTTCTTT,CASSLEGVGTEAFF
.,.,TRBJ1-5,TRBV6-5,TGTGCCAGCAGTTACACGCCGATTAATAGCAATCAGCCCCAGCATTTT,CASSYTPINSNQPQHF
.,TRBD1,TRBJ1-4,TRBV19,TGTGCCAGTAGTACGGGGACAGGGGGCTACGAAAAACTGTTTTTT,CASSTGTGGYEKLFF
.,TRBD1,TRBJ1-2,TRBV3-1/TRBV3-2,TGTGCCAGCAGCCCCCCGGACAGGTATTATGGCTACACCTTC,CASSPPDRYYGYTF
.,TRBD1,TRBJ1-3,TRBV6-5,TGTGCCAGCAGTTTTGAAGGGACAGGGACTGGAAACACCATATATTTT,CASSFEGTGTGNTIYF
.,.,TRBJ1-2,TRBV7-2,TGTGCCAGCACTCGGACTGTAGCTAACTATGGCTACACCTTC,CASTRTVANYGYTF
.,TRBD1,TRBJ2-7,TRBV5-1,TGCGCCAGCAGCTTGGGAACAGGGGGCGTCTACGAGCAGTACTTC,CASSLGTGGVYEQYF
once,TRBD1,TRBJ1-2,TRBV10-3,TGTGCCATCAGGGAAGGTGGGACAGGGGGGTATGGCTACACCTTC,CAIREGGTGGYGYTF
.,.,TRBJ2-1,TRBV7-2,TGTGCCAGCAGCTTAAGTACAGGGATATACAATGAGCAGTTCTTC,CASSLSTGIYNEQFF
.,TRBD1,TRBJ1-2,TRBV5-1,TGCGCCAGCAGCCCAGACAGGGGTGGGTATGGCTACACCTTC,CASSPDRGGYGYTF
.,TRBD1,TRBJ1-3,TRBV3-1/TRBV3-2,TGTGCCAGTTCGATGCAGGGGGCTGGAAACACCATATATTTT,CASSMQGAGNTIYF
once,.,TRBJ2-5,TRBV5-4,TGTGCCAGCAGCTTGGAGGTGAAAGAGACCCAGTACTTC,CASSLEVKETQYF
.,TRBD1,TRBJ2-5,TRBV28,TGTGCCAGCAGTTTAGGACAGGTGGAGACCCAGTACTTC,CASSLGQVETQYF
.,.,TRBJ1-2,TRBV3-1/TRBV3-2,TGTGCCAGCAGCCCAAGTTCCTATGGCTACACCTTC,CASSPSSYGYTF
.,TRBD1,TRBJ1-1,TRBV10-1,TGCGCCAGCGGACAGGGAAAAGGTGAAGCTTTCTTT,CASGQGKGEAFF
.,.,TRBJ2-1,TRBV5-1,TGCGCCAGCAGCTTGGGAGGAGCAGAGCAGTTCTTC,CASSLGGAEQFF
.,.,TRBJ1-3,TRBV19,TGTGCCAGTAGTATTAGTCCGACCGCTGGAAACACCATATATTTT,CASSISPTAGNTIYF
.,TRBD2,TRBJ2-7,TRBV2,TGTGCCAGCAGGCGCGTACTAGCGGGGGCCCCCTACGAGCAGTACTTC,CASRRVLAGAPYEQYF
few,.,TRBJ2-7,TRBV6-5,TGTGCCAGCAGTCCAGCGAGGACCTACGAGCAGTACTTC,CASSPARTYEQYF
.,TRBD1,TRBJ1-6,TRBV6-5,TGTGCCAGCAGGCCCGACAGGGAGAGTTCACCCCTCCACTTT,CASRPDRESSPLHF
.,.,TRBJ1-5,TRBV6-2/TRBV6-3,TGTGCCAGCAGTTACGTCGCGGGACCTAGCAATCAGCCCCAGCATTTT,CASSYVAGPSNQPQHF
.,.,TRBJ1-5,TRBV10-2,TGCGCCAGCAGCCACGACGGGATGGGTGTTAGCAATCAGCCCCAGCATTTT,CASSHDGMGVSNQPQHF
.,TRBD1,TRBJ2-7,TRBV18,TGTGCCAGCTCACCGAAACAGGGGGCCTCCTACGAGCAGTACTTC,CASSPKQGASYEQYF
.,.,TRBJ1-4,TRBV6-2/TRBV6-3,TGTGCCAGCAGTCCACTTCAGGCGGCAACTAATGAAAAACTGTTTTTT,CASSPLQAATNEKLFF
.,.,TRBJ1-3,TRBV6-1,TGTGCCAGCAGTGACGGAAACTCTGGAAACACCATATATTTT,CASSDGNSGNTIYF